This TCR beta chain was recovered during a study of graft-versus-host responses after intestinal transplantation. Study-wide results and caveats: GvH clones surfaced in recipient marrow, some emerging earlier in ileum or blood. Patients with graft-donor T cell macrochimerism had high graft-versus-host to host-versus-graft clonal ratios in allografts.

In the case of this clone: What it recognizes is unknown.

Here immunoSEQ multiplex PCR was the method, and the copy in TCRdb shows in-frame clones only, minus some. The sample contains about 98,000 clones, 86% of which appear only once. This CDR3 is built from 13 residues. The V end was cut by 3 bases, the J end by 1 base, with 7 bases between. The V gene's germline CDR1 is SGHDN and CDR2 FVKESK. The genes are TRBV14 and TRBJ2-7; weak D call: TRBD2 (5 bases). This sequence originates from a human patient who received an intestinal transplant, so some T cells may come from the graft donor. The input for sequencing was PBMCs, taken 255 days after intestinal transplant. CDR3: CASSHEGSYEQYF. Written as DNA, the CDR3 is TGTGCCAGCAGCCACGAGGGATCCTACGAGCAGTACTTC.